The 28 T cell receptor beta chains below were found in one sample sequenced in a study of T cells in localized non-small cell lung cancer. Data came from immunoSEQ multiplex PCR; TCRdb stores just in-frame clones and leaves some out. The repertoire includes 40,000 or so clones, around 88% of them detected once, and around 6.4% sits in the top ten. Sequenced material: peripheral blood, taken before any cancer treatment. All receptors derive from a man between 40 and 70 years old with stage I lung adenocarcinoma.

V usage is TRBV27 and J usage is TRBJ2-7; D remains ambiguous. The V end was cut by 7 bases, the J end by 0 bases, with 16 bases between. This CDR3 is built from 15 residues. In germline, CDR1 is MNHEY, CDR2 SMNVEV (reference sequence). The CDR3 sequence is CASKLFGDGSYEQYF. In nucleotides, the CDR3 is TGTGCCAGCAAACTTTTTGGAGACGGCTCCTACGAGCAGTACTTC.

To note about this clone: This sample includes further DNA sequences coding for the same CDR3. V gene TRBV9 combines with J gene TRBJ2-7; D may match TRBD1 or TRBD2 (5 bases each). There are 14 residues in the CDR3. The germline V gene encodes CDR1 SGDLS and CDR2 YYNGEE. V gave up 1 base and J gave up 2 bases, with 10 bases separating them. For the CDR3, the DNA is TGTGCCAGCAGCGTACAGGGAGTCCCCTACGAGCAGTACTTC. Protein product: CASSVQGVPYEQYF.

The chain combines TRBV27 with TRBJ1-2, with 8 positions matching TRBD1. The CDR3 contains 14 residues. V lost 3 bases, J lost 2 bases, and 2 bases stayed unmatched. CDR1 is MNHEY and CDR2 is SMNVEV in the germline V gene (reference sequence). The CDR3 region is CASSFQGANYGYTF. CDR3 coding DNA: TGTGCCAGCAGTTTCCAGGGGGCGAACTATGGCTACACCTTC.

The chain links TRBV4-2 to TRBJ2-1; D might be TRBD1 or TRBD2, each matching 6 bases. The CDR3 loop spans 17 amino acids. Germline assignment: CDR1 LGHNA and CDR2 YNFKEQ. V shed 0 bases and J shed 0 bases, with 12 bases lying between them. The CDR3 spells CASSQEGGRYSYNEQFF. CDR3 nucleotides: TGTGCCAGCAGCCAAGAAGGGGGGCGGTACTCCTACAATGAGCAGTTCTTC.

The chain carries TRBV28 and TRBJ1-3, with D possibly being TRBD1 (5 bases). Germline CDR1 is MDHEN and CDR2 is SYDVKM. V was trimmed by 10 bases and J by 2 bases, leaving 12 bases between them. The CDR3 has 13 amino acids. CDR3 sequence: CATTGGAGNTIYF. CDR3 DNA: TGTGCCACCACAGGTGGAGCTGGAAACACCATATATTTT.

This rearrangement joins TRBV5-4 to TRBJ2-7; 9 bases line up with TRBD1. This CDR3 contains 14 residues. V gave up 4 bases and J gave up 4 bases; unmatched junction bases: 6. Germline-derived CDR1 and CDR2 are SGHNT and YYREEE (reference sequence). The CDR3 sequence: CASSPGTGSYEQYF. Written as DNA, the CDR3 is TGTGCCAGCAGCCCCGGGACAGGGTCATACGAGCAGTACTTC.

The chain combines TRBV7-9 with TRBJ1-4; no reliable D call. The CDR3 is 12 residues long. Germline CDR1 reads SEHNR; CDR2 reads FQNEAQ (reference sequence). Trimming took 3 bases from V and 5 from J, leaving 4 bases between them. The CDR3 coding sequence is TGTGCCAGCAGCTTTCTAAATGAAAAACTGTTTTTT. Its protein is CASSFLNEKLFF.

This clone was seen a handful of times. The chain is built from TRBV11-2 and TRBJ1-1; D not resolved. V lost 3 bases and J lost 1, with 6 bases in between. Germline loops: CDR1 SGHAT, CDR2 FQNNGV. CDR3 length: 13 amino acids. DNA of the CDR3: TGTGCCAGCAGCTTCCAAGGGAACACTGAAGCTTTCTTT. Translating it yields CASSFQGNTEAFF. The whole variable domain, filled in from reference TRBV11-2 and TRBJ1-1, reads EAGVAQSPRYKIIEKRQSVAFWCNPISGHATLYWYQQILGQGPKLLIQFQNNGVVDDSQLPKDRFSAERLKGVDSTLKIQPAKLEDSAVYLCASSFQGNTEAFFGQGTRLTVV.

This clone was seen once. CDR3 sequence: CTSSQDGGSTYNEQFF. CDR3 coding DNA: TGCACCAGCAGCCAAGATGGGGGATCTACCTACAATGAGCAGTTCTTC. This chain links TRBV1 with TRBJ2-1. TRBV1 is listed as a pseudogene. The CDR3 runs 16 residues.

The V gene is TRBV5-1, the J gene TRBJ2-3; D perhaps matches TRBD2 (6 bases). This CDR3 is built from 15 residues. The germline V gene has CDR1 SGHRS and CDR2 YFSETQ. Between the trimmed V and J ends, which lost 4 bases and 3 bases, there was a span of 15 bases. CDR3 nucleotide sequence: TGCGCCAGCAGCCTAAATATCGGAGGGACAGATACGCAGTATTTT. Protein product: CASSLNIGGTDTQYF.

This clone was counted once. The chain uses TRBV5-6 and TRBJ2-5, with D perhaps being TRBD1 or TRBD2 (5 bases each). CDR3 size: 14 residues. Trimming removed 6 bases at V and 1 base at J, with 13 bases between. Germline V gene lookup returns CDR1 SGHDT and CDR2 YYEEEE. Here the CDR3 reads CASTPGTLQETQYF. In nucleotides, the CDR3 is TGTGCCAGCACGCCCGGGACCCTCCAAGAGACCCAGTACTTC.

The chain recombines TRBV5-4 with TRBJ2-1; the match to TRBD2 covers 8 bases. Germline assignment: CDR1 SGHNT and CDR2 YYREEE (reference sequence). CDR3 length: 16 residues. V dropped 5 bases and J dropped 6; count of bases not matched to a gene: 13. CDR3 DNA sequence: TGTGCCAGCAGTACGGCCGCGATTAGCGGGATCAATGAGCAGTTCTTC. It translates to CASSTAAISGINEQFF.

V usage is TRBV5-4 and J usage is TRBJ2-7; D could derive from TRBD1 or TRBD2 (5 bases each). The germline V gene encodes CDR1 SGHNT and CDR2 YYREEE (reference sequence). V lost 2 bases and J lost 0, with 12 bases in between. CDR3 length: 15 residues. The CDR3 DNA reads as TGTGCCAGCAGCTTCCCGGGACGGAACTCCTACGAGCAGTACTTC. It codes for CASSFPGRNSYEQYF.

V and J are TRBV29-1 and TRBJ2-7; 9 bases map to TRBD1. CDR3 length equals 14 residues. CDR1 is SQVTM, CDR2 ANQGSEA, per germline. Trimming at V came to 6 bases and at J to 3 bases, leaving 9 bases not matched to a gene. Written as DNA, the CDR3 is TGCAGCGTGGCCGGGACAGGGAAAGACTACGAGCAGTACTTC. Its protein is CSVAGTGKDYEQYF.

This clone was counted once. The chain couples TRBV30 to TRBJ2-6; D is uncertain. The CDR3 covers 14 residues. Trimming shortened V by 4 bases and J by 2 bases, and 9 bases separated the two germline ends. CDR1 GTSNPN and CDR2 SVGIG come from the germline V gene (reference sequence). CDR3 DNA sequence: TGTGCCTGGAACCCCAAAGCTGGGGCCAACGTCCTGACTTTC. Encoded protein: CAWNPKAGANVLTF. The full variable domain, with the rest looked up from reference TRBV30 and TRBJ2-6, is SQTIHQWPATLVQPVGSPLSLECTVEGTSNPNLYWYRQAAGRGLQLLFYSVGIGQISSEVPQNLSASRPQDRQFILSSKKLLLSDSGFYLCAWNPKAGANVLTFGAGSRLTVL.

CDR3 protein: CASTQGPFSGANVLTF. The CDR3 DNA reads TGTGCCAGCACGCAGGGTCCTTTCTCTGGGGCCAACGTCCTGACTTTC. The genes are TRBV5-5 and TRBJ2-6, with D perhaps matching TRBD1 (5 bases). This CDR3 is 16 amino acids long. The V and J ends lost 6 bases and 0 bases respectively, with 13 bases between them. Germline V gene sequence: CDR1 SGHKS, CDR2 YYEKEE (reference sequence).

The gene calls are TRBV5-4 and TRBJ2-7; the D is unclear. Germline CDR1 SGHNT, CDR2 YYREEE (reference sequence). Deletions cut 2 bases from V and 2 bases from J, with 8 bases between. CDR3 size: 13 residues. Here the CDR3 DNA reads TGTGCCAGCAGCTTTGGGGATGCCTACGAGCAGTACTTC. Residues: CASSFGDAYEQYF.

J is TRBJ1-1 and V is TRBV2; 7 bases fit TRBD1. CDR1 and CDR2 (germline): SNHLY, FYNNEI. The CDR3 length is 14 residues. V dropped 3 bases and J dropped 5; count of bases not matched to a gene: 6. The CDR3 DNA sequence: TGTGCCAGCAGTGACCGGACAGGAAGAACTGAAGCTTTCTTT. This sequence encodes CASSDRTGRTEAFF.

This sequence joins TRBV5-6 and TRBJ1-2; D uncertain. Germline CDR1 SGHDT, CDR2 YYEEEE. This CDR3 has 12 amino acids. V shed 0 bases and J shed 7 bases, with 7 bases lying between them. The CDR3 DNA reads TGTGCCAGCAGCTTGGCAAGGTTTGGCTACACCTTC. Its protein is CASSLARFGYTF.

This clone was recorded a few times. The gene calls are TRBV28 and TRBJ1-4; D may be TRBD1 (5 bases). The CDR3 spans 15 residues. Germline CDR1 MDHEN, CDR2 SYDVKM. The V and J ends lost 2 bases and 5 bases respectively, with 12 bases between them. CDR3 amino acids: CASSLEGSPNEKLFF. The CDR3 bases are TGTGCCAGCAGTTTAGAGGGGAGCCCAAATGAAAAACTGTTTTTT.

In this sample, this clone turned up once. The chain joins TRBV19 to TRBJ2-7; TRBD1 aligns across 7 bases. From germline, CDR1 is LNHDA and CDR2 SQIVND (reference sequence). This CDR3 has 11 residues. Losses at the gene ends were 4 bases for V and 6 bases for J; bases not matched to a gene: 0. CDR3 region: CASSTGGEQYF. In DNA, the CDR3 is TGTGCCAGTAGTACAGGGGGCGAGCAGTACTTC.

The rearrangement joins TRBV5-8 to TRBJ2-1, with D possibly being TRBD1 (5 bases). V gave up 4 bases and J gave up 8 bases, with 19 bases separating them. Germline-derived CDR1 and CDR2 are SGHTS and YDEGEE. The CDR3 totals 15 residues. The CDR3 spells CASSPRAGPRDEQFF. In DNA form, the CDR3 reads TGTGCCAGCAGCCCCAGGGCAGGCCCTCGGGATGAGCAGTTCTTC.

CDR3 sequence: CASSLYPREQYF. DNA of the CDR3: TGTGCCAGCAGCTTGTATCCGCGGGAGCAGTACTTC. This chain connects TRBV5-8 to TRBJ2-7; D gene unclear. Germline lookup yields CDR1 SGHTS and CDR2 YDEGEE. The CDR3 runs to 12 residues. Trimming shortened V by 1 base and J by 7 bases, and 9 bases separated the two germline ends.

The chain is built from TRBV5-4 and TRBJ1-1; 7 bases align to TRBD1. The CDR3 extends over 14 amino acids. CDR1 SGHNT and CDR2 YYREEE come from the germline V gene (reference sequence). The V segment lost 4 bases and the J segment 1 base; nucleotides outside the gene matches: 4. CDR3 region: CASSVRQGNTEAFF. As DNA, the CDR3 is TGTGCCAGCAGCGTGCGACAGGGGAACACTGAAGCTTTCTTT.

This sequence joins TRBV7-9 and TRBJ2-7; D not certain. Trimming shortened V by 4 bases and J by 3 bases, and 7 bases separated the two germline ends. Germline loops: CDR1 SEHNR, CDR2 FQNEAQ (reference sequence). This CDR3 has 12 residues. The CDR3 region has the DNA TGTGCCAGCAGCTCGGACGTCTACGAGCAGTACTTC. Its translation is CASSSDVYEQYF.

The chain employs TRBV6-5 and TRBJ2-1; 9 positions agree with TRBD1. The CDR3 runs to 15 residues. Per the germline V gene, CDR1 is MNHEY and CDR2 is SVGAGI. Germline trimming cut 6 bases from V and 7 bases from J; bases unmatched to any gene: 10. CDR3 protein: CASRPTGGAGNEQFF. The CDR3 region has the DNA TGTGCCAGCAGACCTACAGGGGGCGCAGGGAATGAGCAGTTCTTC.

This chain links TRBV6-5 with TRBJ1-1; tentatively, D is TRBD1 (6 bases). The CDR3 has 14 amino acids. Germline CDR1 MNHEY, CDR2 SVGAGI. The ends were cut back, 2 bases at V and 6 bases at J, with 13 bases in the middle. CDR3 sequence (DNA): TGTGCCAGCAGTTACGCCGGAGGGGGATCTGAAGCTTTCTTT. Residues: CASSYAGGGSEAFF.

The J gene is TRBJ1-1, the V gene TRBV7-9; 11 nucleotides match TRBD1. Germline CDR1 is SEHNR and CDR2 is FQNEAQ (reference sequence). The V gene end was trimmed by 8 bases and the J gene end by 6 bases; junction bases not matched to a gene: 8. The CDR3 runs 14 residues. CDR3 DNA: TGTGCCAGCGAGGGGGACAGGGGGTGGCCTGAAGCTTTCTTT. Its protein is CASEGDRGWPEAFF.